The clone carrying this TCR beta chain was observed once. Unmatched junction bases numbered 6, after V lost 6 bases and J lost 1 base. From germline, CDR1 is MNHEY and CDR2 SVGAGI. The CDR3 has 15 residues. These data are taken from a study of blood T cell repertoires in COVID-19. Study-wide background: COVID-19 samples, acute and convalescent, were from the United States, Italy and Spain.

This table comes from immunoSEQ multiplex PCR, and its TCRdb copy is limited to in-frame clones, with some not included. The sample consists of around 100,000 clones, around 84% of them appearing once. The V and J genes are TRBV6-5 and TRBJ2-3; TRBD1 aligns across 8 bases. The source of this sequence is a man aged 35 to 55 with acute or convalescent COVID-19. The material sequenced was peripheral blood. The chain's CDR3 is CASRLTGGRTDTQYF. Written as DNA, the CDR3 is TGTGCCAGCAGGCTCACAGGGGGGCGCACAGATACGCAGTATTTT.